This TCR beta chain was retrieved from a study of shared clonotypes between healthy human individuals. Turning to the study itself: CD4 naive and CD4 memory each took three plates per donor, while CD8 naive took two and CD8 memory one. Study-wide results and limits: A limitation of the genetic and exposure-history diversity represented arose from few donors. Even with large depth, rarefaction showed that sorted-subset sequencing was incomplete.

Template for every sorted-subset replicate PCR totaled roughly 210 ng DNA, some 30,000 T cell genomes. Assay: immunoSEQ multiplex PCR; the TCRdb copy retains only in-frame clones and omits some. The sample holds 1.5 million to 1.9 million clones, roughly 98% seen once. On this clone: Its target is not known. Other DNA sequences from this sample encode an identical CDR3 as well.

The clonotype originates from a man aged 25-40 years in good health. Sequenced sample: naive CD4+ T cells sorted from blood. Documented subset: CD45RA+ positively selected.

The CDR3 sequence is CASSSASTDTQYF. DNA of the CDR3: TGCGCCAGCAGCTCGGCGTCGACAGATACGCAGTATTTT. This chain connects TRBV5-1 to TRBJ2-3; no clear D. The CDR3 contains 13 residues. Trimming stripped 3 bases from V and 3 bases from J, with 8 bases between. From germline, CDR1 is SGHRS and CDR2 YFSETQ.